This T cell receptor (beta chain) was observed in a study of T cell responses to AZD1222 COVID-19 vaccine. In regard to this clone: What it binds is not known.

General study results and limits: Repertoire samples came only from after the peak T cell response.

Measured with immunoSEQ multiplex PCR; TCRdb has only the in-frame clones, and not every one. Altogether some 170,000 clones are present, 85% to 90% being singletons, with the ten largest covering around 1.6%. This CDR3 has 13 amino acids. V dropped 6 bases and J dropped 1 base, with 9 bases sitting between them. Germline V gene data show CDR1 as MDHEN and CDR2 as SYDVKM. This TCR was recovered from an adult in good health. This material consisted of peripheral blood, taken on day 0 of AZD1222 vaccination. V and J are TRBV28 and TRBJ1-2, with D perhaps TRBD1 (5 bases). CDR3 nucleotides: TGTGCCAGCAGGGGACTGAATAACTATGGCTACACCTTC. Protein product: CASRGLNNYGYTF.